A selection of T cell receptor beta chains follows, all from one sample in a study of identical twins. TCRdb reprocessed the 5' RACE reads via MiXCR and lists one record per CDR3 protein. This table has fewer than 900,000 distinct CDR3 sequences, around a sixth appearing once. These data also featured in a second study, about T cells expressing NK-cell markers.

The sequenced material came from PBMCs. All receptors derive from a woman in her late teens or twenties in good health. Each CDR3 is given with its conserved first and last residue. A D gene is named only where the DNA matches it firmly. Not every row has a clone size; where given, it reads once, few, many or a size class.

>TRBV29-1|12|-|TRBJ2-7|-
CSVWTETYEQYF
TGCAGCGTTTGGACGGAAACCTACGAGCAGTACTTC
>TRBV20-1|18|few|TRBJ2-2|TRBD2
CSARGQTSGSWYTGELFF
TGCAGTGCTAGAGGCCAGACTAGCGGGAGTTGGTACACCGGGGAGCTGTTTTTT
>TRBV30|15|-|TRBJ1-2|-
CAWSRTPGPNYGYTF
TGTGCCTGGAGTCGTACCCCGGGACCTAACTATGGCTACACCTTC
>TRBV2|16|-|TRBJ2-7|TRBD2
CASSVGSGRFPYEQYF
TGTGCCAGCAGTGTGGGGAGCGGGAGGTTTCCCTACGAGCAGTACTTC
>TRBV6-2/TRBV6-3|20|-|TRBJ2-3|-
CASSPGGVAEDQASTDTQYF
TGTGCCAGCAGCCCCGGTGGAGTAGCGGAGGACCAAGCTAGCACAGATACGCAGTATTTT
>TRBV20-1|12|once|TRBJ2-2|-
CSAQPDTGELFF
TGCAGTGCCCAACCTGACACCGGGGAGCTGTTTTTT
>TRBV20-1|12|-|TRBJ1-1|-
CSAGTGNTEAFF
TGCAGTGCAGGGACGGGGAACACTGAAGCTTTCTTT
>TRBV15|17|-|TRBJ1-1|-
CATSRGKGVLMNTEAFF
TGTGCCACCAGCAGAGGCAAGGGGGTGCTCATGAACACTGAAGCTTTCTTT
>TRBV20-1|16|-|TRBJ2-1|-
CSAGPPGPLSYNEQFF
TGCAGTGCTGGCCCACCCGGGCCTCTTTCCTACAATGAGCAGTTCTTC
>TRBV20-1|11|-|TRBJ2-5|-
CSASQGETQYF
TGCAGTGCTAGTCAGGGGGAGACCCAGTACTTC
>TRBV12-3/TRBV12-4|14|once|TRBJ2-1|-
CASSLQSQGDEQFF
TGTGCCAGCTCCCTTCAGAGCCAAGGCGATGAGCAGTTCTTC
>TRBV4-3|15|-|TRBJ2-4|-
CASSSQLLAKNIQYF
TGCGCCAGCAGTTCGCAGCTGCTAGCCAAAAACATTCAGTACTTC
>TRBV6-1|15|few|TRBJ1-1|-
CASSVWNRANTEAFF
TGTGCCAGCAGTGTATGGAACAGGGCGAACACTGAAGCTTTCTTT
>TRBV5-1|15|-|TRBJ2-1|-
CASSFRDPNYNEQFF
TGCGCCAGCAGCTTCCGGGACCCAAACTACAATGAGCAGTTCTTC
>TRBV12-3/TRBV12-4|15|many|TRBJ1-5|-
CASSPGQGSNQPQHF
TGTGCCAGCAGCCCCGGGCAGGGAAGCAATCAGCCCCAGCATTTT
>TRBV30|15|-|TRBJ2-7|-
CAWRLPLESDDEQYF
TGTGCCTGGAGACTCCCCTTGGAATCTGACGACGAGCAGTACTTC
>TRBV5-6|14|-|TRBJ2-7|-
CASSLGRNTYEQYF
TGTGCCAGCAGCTTGGGACGAAATACCTACGAGCAGTACTTC
>TRBV2|17|few|TRBJ2-6|TRBD1
CASQRPGQAFGANVLTF
TGTGCCAGCCAGAGACCGGGACAGGCGTTTGGGGCCAACGTCCTGACTTTC
>TRBV5-1|15|many|TRBJ2-3|-
CASSLEPGTGDTQYF
TGCGCCAGCAGCTTGGAGCCGGGCACGGGAGATACGCAGTATTTT
>TRBV2|11|few|TRBJ1-4|-
CASSEEVWLFF
TGTGCCAGCAGTGAAGAAGTGTGGCTGTTTTTT
>TRBV6-5|15|-|TRBJ1-4|-
CASSYSGGNNEKLFF
TGTGCCAGCAGTTACAGTGGGGGGAATAATGAAAAACTGTTTTTT
>TRBV20-1|13|-|TRBJ2-7|-
CSAGAPGTYEQYF
TGCAGTGCCGGAGCCCCCGGGACCTACGAGCAGTACTTC